This is a list of T cell receptor beta chains from one sample in a study of CD8+ T cells in alopecia areata. Measured with immunoSEQ multiplex PCR; TCRdb has only the in-frame clones, and not every one. The table lists 120,000 or so clones, roughly two fifths of them singletons. The sequenced material came from CD4+ T cells sorted from blood. Receptors were obtained from a human donor with alopecia areata. CDR3s include the opening cysteine and the closing phenylalanine or tryptophan. The D gene is left open where the match is weak. Clone size is stated in some rows and not others, as once, few, many or a class when expanded.

.	TRBV5-1	.	TRBJ1-1	TGCGCCAGCAGCTTGGAGAGGAACACTGAAGCTTTCTTT	CASSLERNTEAFF
few	TRBV7-2	.	TRBJ2-6	TGTGCCAGCAGCTCCGGCACCGGGACGCCCCTTGGGGCCAACGTCCTGACTTTC	CASSSGTGTPLGANVLTF
.	TRBV7-8	.	TRBJ2-1	TGTGCCAGCAGGAGGACTGAGGATGAGCAGTTCTTC	CASRRTEDEQFF
few	TRBV5-5	.	TRBJ2-6	TGTGCCAGCAGCTTCAGAGCTGGGGCCAACGTCCTGACTTTC	CASSFRAGANVLTF
few	TRBV29-1	.	TRBJ2-5	TGCAGCGTTGACAGGGCCGAGACCCAGTACTTC	CSVDRAETQYF
.	TRBV5-1	.	TRBJ2-3	TGCGCCAGCAGCTCGGGTAGCACAGATACGCAGTATTTT	CASSSGSTDTQYF
few	TRBV29-1	.	TRBJ1-2	TGCAGCGTTGAGGGGCAGGGAGGCTACACCTTC	CSVEGQGGYTF
.	TRBV5-1	TRBD2	TRBJ2-5	TGCGCCAGCAGCTTAGCGGGACCCTCAGAAGTGGAGACCCAGTACTTC	CASSLAGPSEVETQYF
.	TRBV7-2	.	TRBJ1-2	TGTGCCAGCAGCTTCGACGGGGACTTCTATGGCTACACCTTC	CASSFDGDFYGYTF
.	TRBV5-4	.	TRBJ2-2	TGTGCCAGCAGCGTAGACGGGACCGGGGAGCTGTTTTTT	CASSVDGTGELFF
.	TRBV29-1	.	TRBJ1-1	TGCAGCGTGCGGACAGCCGAAGCTTTCTTT	CSVRTAEAFF
few	TRBV29-1	.	TRBJ2-4	TGCAGCGTTGGAAGCAGAAACTACGAGTACTTC	CSVGSRNYEYF
.	TRBV7-2	.	TRBJ1-1	TGTGCCAGCAGCCGGGAAATGGCCGATGAAGCTTTCTTT	CASSREMADEAFF
.	TRBV5-1	TRBD2	TRBJ2-5	TGCGCCAGCAGCGGTCTAGCGGGGGGGCCGGAGACCCAGTACTTC	CASSGLAGGPETQYF
few	TRBV28	.	TRBJ2-7	TGTGCCAGCGCCCGAGCTGGGGTGGGCGAGCAGTACTTC	CASARAGVGEQYF
.	TRBV29-1	TRBD1	TRBJ1-1	TGCAGCGTTCTGGGACAGGCGAACACTGAAGCTTTCTTT	CSVLGQANTEAFF
.	TRBV5-1	TRBD2	TRBJ2-1	TGCGCCAGCAGCTTGGGTGAGGCTAGCGGGCGTAATGAGCAGTTCTTC	CASSLGEASGRNEQFF
.	TRBV9	TRBD1	TRBJ2-1	TGTGCCAGCAGCCCTGGGACAGGGGGTTTTGGTGAGCAGTTCTTC	CASSPGTGGFGEQFF
.	TRBV30	TRBD1	TRBJ2-3	TGTGCCTGGGGGACAGGAGGCACAGATACGCAGTATTTT	CAWGTGGTDTQYF
.	TRBV4-1	.	TRBJ2-2	TGCGCCAGCAGCCAAGTGTCGGGACTTCCGTCCACCGGGGAGCTGTTTTTT	CASSQVSGLPSTGELFF
.	TRBV30	.	TRBJ1-1	TGTGCCTGGAGTGTATGGGGGGAACCTGAAGCTTTCTTT	CAWSVWGEPEAFF
.	TRBV2	TRBD1	TRBJ2-7	TGTGCCAGCAGGGCCGGGACAGGGAGGCACGAGCAGTACTTC	CASRAGTGRHEQYF